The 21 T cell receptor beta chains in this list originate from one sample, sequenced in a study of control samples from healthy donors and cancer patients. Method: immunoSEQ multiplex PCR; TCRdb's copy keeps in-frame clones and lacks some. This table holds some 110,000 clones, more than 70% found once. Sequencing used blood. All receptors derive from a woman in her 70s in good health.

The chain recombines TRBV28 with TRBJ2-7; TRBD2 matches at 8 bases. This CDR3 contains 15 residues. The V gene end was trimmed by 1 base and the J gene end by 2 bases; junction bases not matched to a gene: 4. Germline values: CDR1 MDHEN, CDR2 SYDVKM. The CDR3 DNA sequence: TGTGCCAGCAGTTTATCTGGTAGCGGGGCCTACGAGCAGTACTTC. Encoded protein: CASSLSGSGAYEQYF.

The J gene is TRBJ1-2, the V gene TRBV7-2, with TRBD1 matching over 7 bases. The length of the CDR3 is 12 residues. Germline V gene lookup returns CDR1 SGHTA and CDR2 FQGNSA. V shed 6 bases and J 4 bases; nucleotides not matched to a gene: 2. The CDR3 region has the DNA TGTGCCAGCAGACGGGACAGCTATGGCTACACCTTC. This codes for CASRRDSYGYTF.

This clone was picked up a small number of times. The CDR3 DNA reads as TGTGCCAGCAGCTCGGTCCGGGGACAGGAGGTAGAGACCCAGTACTTC. Translated: CASSSVRGQEVETQYF. The V gene is TRBV7-8, the J gene TRBJ2-5; 8 nucleotides agree with TRBD1. The ends lost 4 bases at V and 4 bases at J; junction bases unmatched: 11. The CDR3 spans 16 residues. Germline V gives CDR1 SGHVS, CDR2 FQNEAQ.

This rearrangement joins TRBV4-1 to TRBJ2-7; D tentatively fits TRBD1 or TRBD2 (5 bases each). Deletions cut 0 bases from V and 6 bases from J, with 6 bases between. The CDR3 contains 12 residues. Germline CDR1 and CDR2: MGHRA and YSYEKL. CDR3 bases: TGCGCCAGCAGCCAAGATGGGGGCGAGCAGTACTTC. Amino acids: CASSQDGGEQYF.

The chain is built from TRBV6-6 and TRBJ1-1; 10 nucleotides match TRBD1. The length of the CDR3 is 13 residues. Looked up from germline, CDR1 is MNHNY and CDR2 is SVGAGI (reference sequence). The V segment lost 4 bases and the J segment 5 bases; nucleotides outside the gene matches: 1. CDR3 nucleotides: TGTGCCAGCAGTTGGGGACAGGGGACTGAAGCTTTCTTT. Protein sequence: CASSWGQGTEAFF.

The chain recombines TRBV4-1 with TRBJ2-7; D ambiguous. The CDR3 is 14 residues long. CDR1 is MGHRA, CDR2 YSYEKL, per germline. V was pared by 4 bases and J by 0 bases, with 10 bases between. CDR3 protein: CASSPGDSSYEQYF. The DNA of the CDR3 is TGCGCCAGCAGCCCCGGAGATTCCTCCTACGAGCAGTACTTC.

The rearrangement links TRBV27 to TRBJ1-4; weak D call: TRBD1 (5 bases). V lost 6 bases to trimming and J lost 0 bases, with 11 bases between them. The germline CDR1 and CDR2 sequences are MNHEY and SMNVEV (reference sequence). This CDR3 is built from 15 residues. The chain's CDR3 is CASRVQGATNEKLFF. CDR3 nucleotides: TGTGCCAGCAGGGTCCAGGGCGCAACTAATGAAAAACTGTTTTTT.

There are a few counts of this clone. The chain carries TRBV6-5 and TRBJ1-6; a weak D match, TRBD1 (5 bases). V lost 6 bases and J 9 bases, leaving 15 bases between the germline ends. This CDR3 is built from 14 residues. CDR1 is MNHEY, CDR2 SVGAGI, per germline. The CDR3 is CASRIDLGGSPLHF. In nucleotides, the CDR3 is TGTGCCAGCAGAATAGACCTGGGGGGTTCACCCCTCCACTTT.

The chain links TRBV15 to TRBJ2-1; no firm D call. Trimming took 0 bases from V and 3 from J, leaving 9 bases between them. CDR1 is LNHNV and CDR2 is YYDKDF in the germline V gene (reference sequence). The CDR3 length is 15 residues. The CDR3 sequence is CATSRDRAGYNEQFF. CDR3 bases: TGTGCCACCAGCAGAGATAGGGCAGGCTACAATGAGCAGTTCTTC.

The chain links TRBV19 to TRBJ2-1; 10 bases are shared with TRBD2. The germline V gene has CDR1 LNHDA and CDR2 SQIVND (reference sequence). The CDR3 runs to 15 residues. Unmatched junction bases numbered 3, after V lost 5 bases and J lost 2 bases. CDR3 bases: TGTGCCAGTAGTGTAAGCGGGGGGGCCTACAATGAGCAGTTCTTC. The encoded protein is CASSVSGGAYNEQFF.

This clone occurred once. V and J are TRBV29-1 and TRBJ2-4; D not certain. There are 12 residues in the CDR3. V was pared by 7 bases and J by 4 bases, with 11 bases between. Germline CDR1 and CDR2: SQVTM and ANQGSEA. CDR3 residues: CSAQWGKNIQYF. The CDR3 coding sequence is TGCAGCGCACAGTGGGGTAAAAACATTCAGTACTTC.

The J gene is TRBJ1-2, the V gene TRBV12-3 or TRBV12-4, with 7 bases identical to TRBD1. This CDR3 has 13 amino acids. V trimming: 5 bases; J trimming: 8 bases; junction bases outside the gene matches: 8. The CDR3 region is CASSHDRVGGYTF. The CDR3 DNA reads TGTGCCAGCAGTCATGACAGGGTCGGGGGCTACACCTTC.

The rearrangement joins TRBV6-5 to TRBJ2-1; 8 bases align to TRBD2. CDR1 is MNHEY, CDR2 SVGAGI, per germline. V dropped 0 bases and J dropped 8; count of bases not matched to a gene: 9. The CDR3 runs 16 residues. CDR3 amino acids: CASSYSTGGPLDEQFF. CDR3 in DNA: TGTGCCAGCAGTTACTCGACGGGGGGGCCGTTGGATGAGCAGTTCTTC.

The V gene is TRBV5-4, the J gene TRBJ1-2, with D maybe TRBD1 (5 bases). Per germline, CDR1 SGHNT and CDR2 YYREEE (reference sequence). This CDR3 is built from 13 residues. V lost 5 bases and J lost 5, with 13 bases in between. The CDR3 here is CASRFRDVYGYTF. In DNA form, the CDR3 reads TGTGCCAGCAGGTTCCGGGACGTATATGGCTACACCTTC.

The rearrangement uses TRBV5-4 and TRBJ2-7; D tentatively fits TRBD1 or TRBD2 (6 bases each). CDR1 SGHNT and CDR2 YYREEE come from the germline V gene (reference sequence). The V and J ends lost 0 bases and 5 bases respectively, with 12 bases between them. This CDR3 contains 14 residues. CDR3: CASSLGGGSNEQYF. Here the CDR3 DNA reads TGTGCCAGCAGCTTGGGAGGGGGGTCGAACGAGCAGTACTTC.

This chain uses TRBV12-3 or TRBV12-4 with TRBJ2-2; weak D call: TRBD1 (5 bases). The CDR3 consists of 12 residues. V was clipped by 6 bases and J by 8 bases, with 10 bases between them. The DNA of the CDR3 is TGTGCCAGCAGCCTTGACAGTGGGGAGCTGTTTTTT. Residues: CASSLDSGELFF.

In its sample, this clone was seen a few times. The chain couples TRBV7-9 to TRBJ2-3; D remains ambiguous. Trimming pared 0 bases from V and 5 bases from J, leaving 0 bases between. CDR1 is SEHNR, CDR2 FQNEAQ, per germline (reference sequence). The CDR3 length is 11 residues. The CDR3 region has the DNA TGTGCCAGCAGCTTAGCAGATACGCAGTATTTT. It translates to CASSLADTQYF. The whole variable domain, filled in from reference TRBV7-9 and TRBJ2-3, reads DTGVSQNPRHKITKRGQNVTFRCDPISEHNRLYWYRQTLGQGPEFLTYFQNEAQLEKSRLLSDRFSAERPKGSFSTLEIQRTEQGDSAMYLCASSLADTQYFGPGTRLTVL.

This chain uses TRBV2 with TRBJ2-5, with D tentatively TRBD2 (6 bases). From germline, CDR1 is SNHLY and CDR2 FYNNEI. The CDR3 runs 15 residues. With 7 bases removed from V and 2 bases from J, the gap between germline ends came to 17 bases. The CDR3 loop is CASTETRGWQETQYF. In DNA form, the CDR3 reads TGTGCCAGCACCGAAACCCGGGGGTGGCAAGAGACCCAGTACTTC.

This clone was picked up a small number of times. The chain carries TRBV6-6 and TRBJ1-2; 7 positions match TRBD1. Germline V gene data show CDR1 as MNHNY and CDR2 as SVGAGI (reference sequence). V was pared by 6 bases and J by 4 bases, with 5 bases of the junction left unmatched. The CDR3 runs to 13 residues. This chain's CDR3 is CASRRDSGYGYTF. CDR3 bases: TGTGCCAGCAGACGGGACAGTGGCTATGGCTACACCTTC.

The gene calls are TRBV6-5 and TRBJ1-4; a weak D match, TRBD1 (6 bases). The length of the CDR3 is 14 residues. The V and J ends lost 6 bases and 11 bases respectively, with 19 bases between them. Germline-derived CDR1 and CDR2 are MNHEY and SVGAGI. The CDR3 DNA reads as TGTGCCAGCAGAGCCGGGACGGAAGGGGGGAAACTGTTTTTT. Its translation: CASRAGTEGGKLFF.

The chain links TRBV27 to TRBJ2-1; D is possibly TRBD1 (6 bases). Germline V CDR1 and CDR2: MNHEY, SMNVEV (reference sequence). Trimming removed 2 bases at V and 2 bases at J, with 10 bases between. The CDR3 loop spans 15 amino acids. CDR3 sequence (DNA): TGTGCCAGCAGTTTAGGACAGTACGCCTACAATGAGCAGTTCTTC. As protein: CASSLGQYAYNEQFF.